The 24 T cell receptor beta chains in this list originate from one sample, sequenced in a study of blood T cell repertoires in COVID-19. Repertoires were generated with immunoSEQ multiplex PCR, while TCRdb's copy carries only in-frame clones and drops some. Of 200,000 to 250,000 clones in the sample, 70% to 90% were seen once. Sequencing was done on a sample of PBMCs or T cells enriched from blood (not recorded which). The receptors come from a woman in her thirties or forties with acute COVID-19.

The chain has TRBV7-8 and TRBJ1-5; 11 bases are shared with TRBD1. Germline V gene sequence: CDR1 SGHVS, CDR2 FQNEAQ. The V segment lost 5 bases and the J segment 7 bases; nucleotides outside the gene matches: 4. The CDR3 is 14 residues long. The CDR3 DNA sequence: TGTGCCAGCAGCAAGGGACAGGGGGGACAGCCCCAGCATTTT. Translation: CASSKGQGGQPQHF.

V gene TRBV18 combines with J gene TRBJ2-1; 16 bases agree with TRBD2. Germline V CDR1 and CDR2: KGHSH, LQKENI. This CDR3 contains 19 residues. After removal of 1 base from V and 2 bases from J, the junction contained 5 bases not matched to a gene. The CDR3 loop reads CASSPLGLAGGPTYNEQFF. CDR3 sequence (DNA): TGTGCCAGCTCACCACTGGGACTAGCGGGGGGGCCAACCTACAATGAGCAGTTCTTC.

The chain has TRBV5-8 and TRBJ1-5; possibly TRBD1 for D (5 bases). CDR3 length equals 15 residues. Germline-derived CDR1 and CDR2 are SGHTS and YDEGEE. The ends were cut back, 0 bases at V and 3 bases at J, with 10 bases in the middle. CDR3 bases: TGTGCCAGCAGCTTGGGCCAGGGTCCCAATCAGCCCCAGCATTTT. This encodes CASSLGQGPNQPQHF.

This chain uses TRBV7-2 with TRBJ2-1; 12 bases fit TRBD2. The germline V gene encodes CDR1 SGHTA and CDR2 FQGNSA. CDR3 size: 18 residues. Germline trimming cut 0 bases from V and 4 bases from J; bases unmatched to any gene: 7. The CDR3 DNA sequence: TGTGCCAGCAGCTTAGCCCAGTCGACTAGCGGGAGTTACAATGAGCAGTTCTTC. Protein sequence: CASSLAQSTSGSYNEQFF.

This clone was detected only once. The CDR3 nucleotides read TGTGCCAGCAGCGTATCCCAGGGCCCGGGTGGGCCCCAGCATTTT. This sequence encodes CASSVSQGPGGPQHF. The rearrangement joins TRBV9 to TRBJ1-5, with a tentative D call TRBD1 (5 bases). Germline CDR1 is SGDLS and CDR2 is YYNGEE. This CDR3 is built from 15 residues. V was trimmed by 1 base and J by 9 bases, leaving 17 bases between them.

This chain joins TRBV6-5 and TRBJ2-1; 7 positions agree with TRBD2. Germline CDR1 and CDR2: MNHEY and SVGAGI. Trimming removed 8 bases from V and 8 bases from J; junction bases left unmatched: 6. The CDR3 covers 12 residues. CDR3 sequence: CASSATSDEQFF. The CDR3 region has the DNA TGTGCCAGCTCCGCTACTAGCGATGAGCAGTTCTTC.

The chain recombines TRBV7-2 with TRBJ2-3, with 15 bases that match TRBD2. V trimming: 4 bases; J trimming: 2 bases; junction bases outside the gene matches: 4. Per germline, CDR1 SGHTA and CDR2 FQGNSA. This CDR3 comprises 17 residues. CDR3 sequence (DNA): TGTGCCAGCAGCTCGGGACTAGCGGGGGGAAACACAGATACGCAGTATTTT. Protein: CASSSGLAGGNTDTQYF. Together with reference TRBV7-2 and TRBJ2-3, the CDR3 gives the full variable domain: GAGVSQSPSNKVTEKGKDVELRCDPISGHTALYWYRQSLGQGLEFLIYFQGNSAPDKSGLPSDRFSAERTGGSVSTLTIQRTQQEDSAVYLCASSSGLAGGNTDTQYFGPGTRLTVL.

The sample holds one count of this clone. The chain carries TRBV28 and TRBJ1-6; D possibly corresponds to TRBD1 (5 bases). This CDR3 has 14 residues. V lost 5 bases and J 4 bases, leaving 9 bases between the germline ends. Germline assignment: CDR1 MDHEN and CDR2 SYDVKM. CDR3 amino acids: CASSDTGYNSPLHF. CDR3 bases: TGTGCCAGCAGTGACACAGGTTATAATTCACCCCTCCACTTT.

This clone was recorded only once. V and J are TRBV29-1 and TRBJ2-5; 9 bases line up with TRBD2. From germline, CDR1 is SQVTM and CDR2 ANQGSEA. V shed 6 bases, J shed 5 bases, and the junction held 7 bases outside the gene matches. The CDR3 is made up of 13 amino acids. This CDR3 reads CSVTSGLRETQYF. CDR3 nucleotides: TGCAGCGTGACTAGCGGCCTCCGGGAGACCCAGTACTTC.

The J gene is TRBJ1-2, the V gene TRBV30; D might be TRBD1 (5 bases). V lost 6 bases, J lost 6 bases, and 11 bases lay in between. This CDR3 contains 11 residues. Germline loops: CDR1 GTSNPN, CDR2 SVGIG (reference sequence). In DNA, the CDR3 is TGTGCCTGTTTCGGGGGGGATGGCTACACCTTC. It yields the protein CACFGGDGYTF.

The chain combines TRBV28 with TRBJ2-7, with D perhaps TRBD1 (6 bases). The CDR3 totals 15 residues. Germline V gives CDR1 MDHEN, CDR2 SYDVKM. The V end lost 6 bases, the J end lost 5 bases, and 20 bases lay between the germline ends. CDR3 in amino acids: CASSPPGRGLHEQYF. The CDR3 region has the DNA TGTGCCAGCAGCCCCCCGGGCAGGGGTCTACACGAGCAGTACTTC.

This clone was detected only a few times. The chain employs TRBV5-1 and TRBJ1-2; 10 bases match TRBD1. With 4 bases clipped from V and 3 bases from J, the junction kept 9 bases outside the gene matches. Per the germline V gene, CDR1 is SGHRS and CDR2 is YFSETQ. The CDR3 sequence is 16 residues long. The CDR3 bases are TGCGCCAGCAGCAGCGCCGGGGACAGGGGTGACTATGGCTACACCTTC. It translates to CASSSAGDRGDYGYTF.

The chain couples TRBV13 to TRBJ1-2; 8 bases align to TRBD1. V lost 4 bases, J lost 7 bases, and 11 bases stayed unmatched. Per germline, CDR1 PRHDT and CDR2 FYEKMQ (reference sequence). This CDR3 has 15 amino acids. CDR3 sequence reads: CASSSSGQGLFGYTF. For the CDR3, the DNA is TGTGCCAGCAGCTCTTCCGGACAGGGATTATTTGGCTACACCTTC. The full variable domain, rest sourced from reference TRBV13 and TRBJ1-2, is AAGVIQSPRHLIKEKRETATLKCYPIPRHDTVYWYQQGPGQDPQFLISFYEKMQSDKGSIPDRFSAQQFSDYHSELNMSSLELGDSALYFCASSSSGQGLFGYTFGSGTRLTVV.

CDR3 nucleotides: TGTGCCAGCAGCTTGGCCTTTGGGAGCTCCTATAATTCACCCCTCCACTTT. This gives the protein CASSLAFGSSYNSPLHF. The chain has TRBV5-8 and TRBJ1-6; D not certain. The CDR3 is made up of 17 amino acids. From germline, CDR1 is SGHTS and CDR2 YDEGEE. V was shortened by 0 bases and J by 0 bases, with 10 bases between the two germline ends.

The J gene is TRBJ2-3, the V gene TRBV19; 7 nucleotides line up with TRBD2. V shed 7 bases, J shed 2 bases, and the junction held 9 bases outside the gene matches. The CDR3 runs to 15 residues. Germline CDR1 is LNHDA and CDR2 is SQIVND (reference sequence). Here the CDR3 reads CASTLADITTDTQYF. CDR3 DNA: TGTGCCAGTACGCTAGCGGACATAACCACAGATACGCAGTATTTT.

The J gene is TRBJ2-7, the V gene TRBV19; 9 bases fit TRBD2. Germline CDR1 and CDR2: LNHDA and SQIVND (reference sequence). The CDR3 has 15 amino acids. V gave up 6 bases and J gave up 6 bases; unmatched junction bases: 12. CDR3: CASSPRGGAQGEQYF. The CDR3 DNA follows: TGTGCCAGTAGCCCGCGGGGGGGGGCCCAAGGCGAGCAGTACTTC.

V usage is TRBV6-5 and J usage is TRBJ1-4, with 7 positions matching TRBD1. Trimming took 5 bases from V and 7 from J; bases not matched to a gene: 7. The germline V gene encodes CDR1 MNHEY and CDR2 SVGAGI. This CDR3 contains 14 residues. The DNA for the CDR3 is TGTGCCAGCAGTCCGACAGGGTCTGCTGAAAAACTGTTTTTT. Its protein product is CASSPTGSAEKLFF.

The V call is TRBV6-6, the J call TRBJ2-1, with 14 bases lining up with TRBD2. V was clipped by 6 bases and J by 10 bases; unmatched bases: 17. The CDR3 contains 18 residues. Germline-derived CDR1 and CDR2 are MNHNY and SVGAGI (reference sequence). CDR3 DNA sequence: TGTGCCAGCAGCCGAACGGCCGGACTAGCGGGGGGCCTTTCGGAGCAGTTCTTC. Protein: CASSRTAGLAGGLSEQFF.

The chain's CDR3 is CASSSSGDYEQYF. CDR3 nucleotides: TGTGCCAGCAGTTCCTCCGGGGACTACGAGCAGTACTTC. The J gene is TRBJ2-7, the V gene TRBV28, with D perhaps matching TRBD2 (5 bases). The CDR3 covers 13 residues. Trimming took off 4 bases at V and 3 bases at J, with 10 bases between the two ends. Per the germline V gene, CDR1 is MDHEN and CDR2 is SYDVKM. Together with reference TRBV28 and TRBJ2-7, the CDR3 gives the full variable domain: DVKVTQSSRYLVKRTGEKVFLECVQDMDHENMFWYRQDPGLGLRLIYFSYDVKMKEKGDIPEGYSVSREKKERFSLILESASTNQTSMYLCASSSSGDYEQYFGPGTRLTVT.

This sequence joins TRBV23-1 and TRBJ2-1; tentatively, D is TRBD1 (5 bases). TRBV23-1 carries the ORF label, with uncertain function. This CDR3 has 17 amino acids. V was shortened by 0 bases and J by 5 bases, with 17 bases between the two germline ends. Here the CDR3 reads CASSQSGRKGDNNEQFF. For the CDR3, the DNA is TGCGCCAGCAGTCAATCCGGGCGGAAAGGGGATAACAATGAGCAGTTCTTC.

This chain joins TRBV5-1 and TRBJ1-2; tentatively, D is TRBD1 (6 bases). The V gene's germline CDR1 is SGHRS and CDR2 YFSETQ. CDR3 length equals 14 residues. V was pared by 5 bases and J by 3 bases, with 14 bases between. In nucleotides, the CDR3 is TGCGCCAGCAGTTATACACAGGGCGACTATGGCTACACCTTC. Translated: CASSYTQGDYGYTF.

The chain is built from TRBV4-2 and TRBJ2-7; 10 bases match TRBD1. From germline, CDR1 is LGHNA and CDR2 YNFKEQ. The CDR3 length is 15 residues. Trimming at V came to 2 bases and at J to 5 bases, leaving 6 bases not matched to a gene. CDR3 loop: CASSQTGQGGHEQYF. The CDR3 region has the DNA TGTGCCAGCAGCCAAACCGGACAGGGGGGCCACGAGCAGTACTTC.

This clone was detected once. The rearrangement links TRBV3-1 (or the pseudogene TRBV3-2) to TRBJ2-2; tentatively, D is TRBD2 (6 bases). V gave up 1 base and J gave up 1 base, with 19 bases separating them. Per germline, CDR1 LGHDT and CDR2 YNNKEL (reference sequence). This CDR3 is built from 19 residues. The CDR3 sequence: CASSQVSLPGLKNTGELFF. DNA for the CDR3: TGTGCCAGCAGCCAAGTTTCCCTCCCGGGACTTAAGAACACCGGGGAGCTGTTTTTT.

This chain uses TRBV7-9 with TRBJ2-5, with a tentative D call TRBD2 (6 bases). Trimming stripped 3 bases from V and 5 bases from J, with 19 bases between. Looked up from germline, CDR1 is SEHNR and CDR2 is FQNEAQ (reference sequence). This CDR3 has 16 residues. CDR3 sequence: CASSFPGLTVPETQYF. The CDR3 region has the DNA TGTGCCAGCAGCTTCCCGGGACTCACGGTTCCGGAGACCCAGTACTTC.